This T cell receptor (beta chain) stems from a study of blood T cells in healthy people across ages. Study results and limitations: Any changes in expanded clonotypes were possibly confounded, as donor CMV status remained unknown.

There are many counts of this clonotype. What it recognizes is unknown. Together with a sample-barcoded 5' primer, a J-beta primer mix was included in a second PCR lasting roughly 6 to 12 cycles. MiXCR, run by TCRdb on the 5' RACE reads, gives a single entry per CDR3 protein. This sample has approximately 810,000 distinct CDR3 sequences, with about 36% found just once. Isolating PBMCs gave at least 6.5 million of these cells per sample. The source of this sequence is a man aged 18-30 years in good health. Source material: blood.

The CDR3 here is CASTGEGSDTQYF. The CDR3 DNA follows: TGTGCCAGCACGGGGGAGGGCTCAGATACGCAGTATTTT. The chain has TRBV7-8 and TRBJ2-3, with 7 bases matching TRBD2. The CDR3 length is 13 residues. Germline V gene lookup returns CDR1 SGHVS and CDR2 FQNEAQ. Trimming removed 7 bases from V and 4 bases from J; junction bases left unmatched: 5.